These 30 T cell receptor beta chains share one sample of origin, sequenced in a study of cytomegalovirus exposure and HLA in healthy donors. It was with 60 Vbeta and 13 Jbeta primers that the PCR ran. The repertoire was sequenced with immunoSEQ multiplex PCR; TCRdb's copy has only in-frame clones and lacks some. Altogether 90,000 to 150,000 clones are present, more than 60% being singletons, with the ten largest covering over 3.5%. The sequenced material came from PBMCs. Receptor source: a woman in her thirties or forties in good health and CMV-seronegative.

The gene calls are TRBV5-4 and TRBJ1-1; 7 bases match TRBD1. V shed 3 bases, J shed 1 base, and the junction held 3 bases outside the gene matches. Germline loops: CDR1 SGHNT, CDR2 YYREEE (reference sequence). This CDR3 comprises 14 residues. As DNA, the CDR3 is TGTGCCAGCAGCTCCCGGACAGGGAACACTGAAGCTTTCTTT. Protein product: CASSSRTGNTEAFF.

The rearrangement links TRBV7-9 to TRBJ2-7; 7 bases match TRBD1. CDR1 SEHNR and CDR2 FQNEAQ come from the germline V gene (reference sequence). Trimming took 5 bases from V and 0 from J; bases not matched to a gene: 7. This CDR3 is built from 15 residues. CDR3 DNA sequence: TGTGCCAGCAGCCAATGGGACAGTAGCTCCTACGAGCAGTACTTC. This encodes CASSQWDSSSYEQYF.

This clone was detected a few times. The gene calls are TRBV4-1 and TRBJ2-6, with D unresolved. The CDR3 length is 17 residues. Trimming took off 2 bases at V and 0 bases at J, with 11 bases between the two ends. Germline V CDR1 and CDR2: MGHRA, YSYEKL. CDR3 sequence (DNA): TGCGCCAGCAGCCAATCCGGCTCTAGCTCTGGGGCCAACGTCCTGACTTTC. It encodes CASSQSGSSSGANVLTF.

The V gene is TRBV7-9, the J gene TRBJ2-6, with 10 bases that match TRBD1. The ends lost 4 bases at V and 3 bases at J; junction bases unmatched: 6. The V gene's germline CDR1 is SEHNR and CDR2 FQNEAQ (reference sequence). The CDR3 runs to 17 residues. The CDR3 is CASSWTGGVGGANVLTF. In DNA, the CDR3 is TGTGCCAGCAGCTGGACAGGGGGTGTTGGTGGGGCCAACGTCCTGACTTTC.

CDR3 DNA: TGTGCCAGCTCACCACGGGGACAGGACTACAATGAGCAGTTCTTC. Translated, it gives CASSPRGQDYNEQFF. The rearrangement joins TRBV18 to TRBJ2-1; 8 bases match TRBD1. The junction had 2 bases not matched to a gene; V was cut back by 1 base and J by 3 bases. The CDR3 has 15 residues. CDR1 and CDR2 (germline): KGHSH, LQKENI.

The V call is TRBV11-2, the J call TRBJ2-7; TRBD2 matches at 11 bases. The CDR3 covers 15 residues. V was pared by 5 bases and J by 1 base, with 4 bases of the junction left unmatched. CDR1 is SGHAT, CDR2 FQNNGV, per germline. In DNA form, the CDR3 reads TGTGCCAGCAGCCTAGCGGGGGGACTTTCCTACGAGCAGTACTTC. Its translation is CASSLAGGLSYEQYF.

Points on this clone: This CDR3 is also generated by other DNA sequences in the sample. The CDR3 loop is CASSARRDTIHLNTEAFF. CDR3 bases: TGTGCCAGCAGCGCCCGCCGGGACACCATCCACTTAAACACTGAAGCTTTCTTT. V and J are TRBV7-9 and TRBJ1-1; TRBD1 might be the D (6 bases). Trimming took 5 bases from V and 2 from J, leaving 24 bases between them. This CDR3 spans 18 amino acids. Looked up from germline, CDR1 is SEHNR and CDR2 is FQNEAQ (reference sequence).

The chain carries TRBV11-2 and TRBJ2-7; 7 nucleotides line up with TRBD1. V lost 3 bases and J lost 4; bases outside the gene matches: 15. Germline V gene lookup returns CDR1 SGHAT and CDR2 FQNNGV. The CDR3 spans 17 residues. The CDR3 nucleotides are TGTGCCAGCAGCTTCGGTGCTGGGACAGCTCAACGTTACGAGCAGTACTTC. This sequence encodes CASSFGAGTAQRYEQYF.

This clone turned up a few times. This sequence joins TRBV6-5 and TRBJ2-7; 7 nucleotides match TRBD1. The CDR3 extends over 13 amino acids. After removal of 7 bases from V and 5 bases from J, the junction contained 8 bases not matched to a gene. From germline, CDR1 is MNHEY and CDR2 SVGAGI. In DNA form, the CDR3 reads TGTGCCAGCACGTGGCCAGGGGGAGACGAGCAGTACTTC. It codes for CASTWPGGDEQYF.

This CDR3 is CASTPGGHPTDTQYF. The CDR3 DNA is TGTGCCAGCACCCCGGGGGGCCACCCCACAGATACGCAGTATTTT. This chain uses TRBV28 with TRBJ2-3, with D tentatively TRBD2 (7 bases). The germline gives CDR1 MDHEN, CDR2 SYDVKM. The V gene lost 7 bases and the J gene lost 2 bases, with 16 bases spanning the gap. There are 15 residues in the CDR3.

This chain connects TRBV7-6 to TRBJ2-1; TRBD1 might be the D (6 bases). V was cut by 5 bases and J by 12 bases, with 17 bases left in between. Germline V gene sequence: CDR1 SGHVS, CDR2 FNYEAQ. The CDR3 spans 13 residues. CDR3 sequence: CASSEERGLRQFF. The CDR3 nucleotides read TGTGCCAGCAGCGAAGAAAGGGGGTTGAGGCAGTTCTTC.

The gene calls are TRBV4-2 and TRBJ2-7; TRBD2 matches at 9 bases. V was clipped by 1 base and J by 4 bases; unmatched bases: 8. The CDR3 sequence is 16 residues long. Germline V gene lookup returns CDR1 LGHNA and CDR2 YNFKEQ. The CDR3 spells CASSQGASGDEYEQYF. As DNA, the CDR3 is TGTGCCAGCAGCCAAGGCGCTAGCGGGGACGAATACGAGCAGTACTTC.

The CDR3, as DNA: TGTGCCAGCAGCTCCGGACAGCCGAACACTGAAGCTTTCTTT. Amino acids: CASSSGQPNTEAFF. This rearrangement joins TRBV4-2 to TRBJ1-1; TRBD1 is a possible D gene (6 bases). The CDR3 has 14 amino acids. Trimming left V 5 bases short and J 1 base short, with 11 bases between. Germline V CDR1 and CDR2: LGHNA, YNFKEQ.

The V and J genes are TRBV29-1 and TRBJ2-7, with D possibly being TRBD2 (5 bases). The CDR3 length is 13 residues. Germline loops: CDR1 SQVTM, CDR2 ANQGSEA. The CDR3: CSINRGWRNEQYF. CDR3 DNA sequence: TGCAGTATCAACCGCGGGTGGAGGAACGAGCAGTACTTC.

This chain connects TRBV27 to TRBJ2-7; D may be TRBD1 (6 bases). V lost 4 bases and J lost 2, with 15 bases in between. From germline, CDR1 is MNHEY and CDR2 SMNVEV (reference sequence). The length of the CDR3 is 15 residues. In DNA, the CDR3 is TGTGCCAGCAGTTCCCCACAGGGCCGACCCTACGAGCAGTACTTC. Translating gives CASSSPQGRPYEQYF.

The chain links TRBV5-6 to TRBJ2-7, with 10 bases identical to TRBD2. CDR3 length: 15 residues. V lost 4 bases, J lost 2 bases, and 6 bases stayed unmatched. Germline lookup yields CDR1 SGHDT and CDR2 YYEEEE. The CDR3 spells CASSTTSGDTYEQYF. The CDR3 region has the DNA TGTGCCAGCAGCACTACTAGCGGGGACACCTACGAGCAGTACTTC.

This sequence joins TRBV6-5 and TRBJ1-1; D is ambiguous. The V end lost 2 bases, the J end lost 4 bases, and 8 bases lay between the germline ends. Germline CDR1 MNHEY, CDR2 SVGAGI. CDR3 size: 13 residues. The CDR3 DNA sequence: TGTGCCAGCAGTTACCGACGGGTCACTGAAGCTTTCTTT. The encoded protein is CASSYRRVTEAFF.

This clone was seen just once. The chain joins TRBV10-3 to TRBJ1-3, with D unclear. CDR1 is ENHRY and CDR2 is SYGVKD in the germline V gene. Trimming removed 2 bases from V and 0 bases from J, with 14 bases in between. This CDR3 region has 17 residues. The CDR3 reads CAISEGGRRFSGNTIYF. For the CDR3, the DNA is TGTGCCATCAGTGAGGGCGGCCGCCGGTTCTCTGGAAACACCATATATTTT.

V usage is TRBV2 and J usage is TRBJ2-5, with 9 positions matching TRBD2. CDR1 and CDR2 (germline): SNHLY, FYNNEI. With V trimmed by 2 bases and J by 1 base, 2 bases remained unmatched. This CDR3 has 15 residues. The CDR3 bases are TGTGCCAGCAGTGAATTGACTAGCGGCCAAGAGACCCAGTACTTC. Translation: CASSELTSGQETQYF.

This chain uses TRBV7-6 with TRBJ1-5, with a possible D match to TRBD1 (6 bases). Germline V gives CDR1 SGHVS, CDR2 FNYEAQ. The CDR3 covers 15 residues. Trimming stripped 1 base from V and 0 bases from J, with 7 bases between. CDR3: CASSLVGGSNQPQHF. The CDR3 DNA is TGTGCCAGCAGCTTAGTAGGGGGTAGCAATCAGCCCCAGCATTTT.

The chain carries TRBV7-9 and TRBJ2-3; D perhaps matches TRBD2 (5 bases). Trimming took off 7 bases at V and 0 bases at J, with 8 bases between the two ends. CDR1 and CDR2 (germline): SEHNR, FQNEAQ (reference sequence). The CDR3 spans 13 residues. CDR3 sequence: CASMGGSTDTQYF. The CDR3 bases are TGTGCCAGCATGGGCGGGAGCACAGATACGCAGTATTTT.

This clone was seen only a few times. V gene TRBV4-1 combines with J gene TRBJ1-2; no firm D call. The V end was cut by 2 bases, the J end by 4 bases, with 11 bases between. Germline V gene lookup returns CDR1 MGHRA and CDR2 YSYEKL. The CDR3 is made up of 14 amino acids. This CDR3 is CASSQPGASYGYTF. The CDR3, as DNA: TGCGCCAGCAGCCAACCGGGAGCTAGCTATGGCTACACCTTC.

This rearrangement joins TRBV19 to TRBJ2-7; 8 bases are shared with TRBD1. CDR3 length: 15 residues. Trimming removed 1 base from V and 4 bases from J; junction bases left unmatched: 6. Germline lookup yields CDR1 LNHDA and CDR2 SQIVND (reference sequence). This CDR3 is CASSIAGQGVYEQYF. The CDR3, as DNA: TGTGCCAGTAGTATAGCCGGACAGGGTGTGTACGAGCAGTACTTC.

The gene calls are TRBV10-3 and TRBJ1-4, with D unclear. V lost 7 bases, J lost 2 bases, and 14 bases lay in between. The germline V gene has CDR1 ENHRY and CDR2 SYGVKD. The CDR3 totals 15 residues. CDR3 sequence reads: CAIKASAVTNEKLFF. The CDR3 region has the DNA TGTGCCATCAAAGCCTCAGCGGTCACTAATGAAAAACTGTTTTTT.

This clone was observed a handful of times. The chain uses TRBV30 and TRBJ2-7, with 8 bases matching TRBD2. This CDR3 contains 16 residues. Germline loops: CDR1 GTSNPN, CDR2 SVGIG (reference sequence). The V gene end was trimmed by 0 bases and the J gene end by 6 bases; junction bases not matched to a gene: 13. The CDR3 DNA reads as TGTGCCTGGAGTGTGGTCGGCCGGGGACTAGACGGCGAGCAGTACTTC. It codes for CAWSVVGRGLDGEQYF.

J is TRBJ1-6 and V is TRBV25-1; D unclear. Trimming removed 3 bases from V and 6 bases from J, with 12 bases in between. The CDR3 runs to 15 residues. Germline-derived CDR1 and CDR2 are MGHDK and SYGVNS. The CDR3 DNA follows: TGTGCCAGCAGTGATTTCCGGGGTGGTAATTCACCCCTCCACTTT. Translated, it gives CASSDFRGGNSPLHF.

The chain links TRBV29-1 to TRBJ2-2, with unresolved D. This CDR3 spans 12 amino acids. The germline CDR1 and CDR2 sequences are SQVTM and ANQGSEA. Here the CDR3 reads CSRSGNTGELFF. CDR3 DNA: TGCAGTAGGTCAGGGAACACCGGGGAGCTGTTTTTT.

This clone occurred a few times. V usage is TRBV4-2 and J usage is TRBJ2-1; 8 bases match TRBD2. The length of the CDR3 is 17 residues. V lost 2 bases and J lost 6; bases outside the gene matches: 12. Germline lookup yields CDR1 LGHNA and CDR2 YNFKEQ. This chain's CDR3 is CASSQSALSGRSNEQFF. CDR3 DNA sequence: TGTGCCAGCAGCCAATCAGCTCTGAGCGGGAGATCCAATGAGCAGTTCTTC.

This rearrangement joins TRBV7-9 to TRBJ2-3, with a weak D call TRBD1 (5 bases). Deletions cut 4 bases from V and 1 base from J, with 12 bases between. CDR1 is SEHNR and CDR2 is FQNEAQ in the germline V gene (reference sequence). This CDR3 spans 15 amino acids. The CDR3 DNA is TGTGCCAGCAGCTCCCGGATCAGGGGCACAGATACGCAGTATTTT. Translation gives CASSSRIRGTDTQYF.

The chain combines TRBV7-2 with TRBJ2-1; TRBD1 matches at 8 bases. V gave up 1 base and J gave up 5 bases; unmatched junction bases: 7. From germline, CDR1 is SGHTA and CDR2 FQGNSA. The CDR3 spans 16 residues. This chain's CDR3 is CASSLGGRGHHNEQFF. For the CDR3, the DNA is TGTGCCAGCAGCTTAGGGGGCAGGGGGCATCACAATGAGCAGTTCTTC.